One and the same sample provided the 22 T cell receptor beta chains below, sequenced in a study of cytomegalovirus exposure and HLA in healthy donors. The primer mix had 60 Vbeta and 13 Jbeta primers. The repertoire was sequenced with immunoSEQ multiplex PCR; TCRdb's copy has only in-frame clones and lacks some. The table lists approximately 190,000 clones, roughly 80% of them singletons. The sequenced sample consisted of PBMCs. The receptor set was obtained from a man aged 40-50 years in good health and CMV-seropositive.

Turning to this clone: One end of the junction fails to match germline, which may point to a read error. The chain is built from TRBV7-2 and TRBJ1-2; D is uncertain. This CDR3 has 11 amino acids. CDR1 is SGHTA, CDR2 FQGNSA, per germline. CDR3 sequence: CASSLGRAWAF. CDR3 nucleotide sequence: TGTGCCAGCAGCTTAGGCAGAGCGTGGGCCTTC.

The rearrangement uses TRBV27 and TRBJ2-2; 15 nucleotides match TRBD2. Looked up from germline, CDR1 is MNHEY and CDR2 is SMNVEV (reference sequence). The CDR3 length is 17 residues. Unmatched junction bases numbered 5, after V lost 2 bases and J lost 7 bases. CDR3 in DNA: TGTGCCAGCAGTTTAACGGGGACTAGCGGGGGGTACGGGGAGCTGTTTTTT. Its translation is CASSLTGTSGGYGELFF.

This chain links TRBV19 with TRBJ2-2; D perhaps matches TRBD1 (6 bases). This CDR3 has 14 residues. The V and J ends lost 1 base and 7 bases respectively, with 10 bases between them. The germline gives CDR1 LNHDA, CDR2 SQIVND (reference sequence). CDR3 sequence: CASSIGTVGGELFF. CDR3 DNA: TGTGCCAGTAGTATAGGGACAGTCGGCGGGGAGCTGTTTTTT.

The chain combines TRBV11-2 with TRBJ1-2, with D possibly TRBD1 on 6 matching bases. V gave up 4 bases and J gave up 4 bases, with 16 bases separating them. The CDR3 runs 15 residues. The V gene's germline CDR1 is SGHAT and CDR2 FQNNGV. CDR3 protein: CASSSAGGRGYGYTF. The CDR3 DNA follows: TGTGCCAGCAGCTCTGCGGGGGGCAGGGGCTATGGCTACACCTTC.

The V call is TRBV5-6, the J call TRBJ2-7; no reliable D call. V shed 0 bases and J shed 3 bases, with 7 bases lying between them. The CDR3 totals 13 residues. The germline CDR1 and CDR2 sequences are SGHDT and YYEEEE. CDR3 residues: CASSLVDLYEQYF. DNA for the CDR3: TGTGCCAGCAGCTTGGTAGATCTCTACGAGCAGTACTTC.

The rearrangement links TRBV28 to TRBJ2-3; TRBD2 aligns across 7 bases. CDR3 size: 14 residues. Germline V CDR1 and CDR2: MDHEN, SYDVKM. Trimming at V came to 5 bases and at J to 4 bases, leaving 6 bases not matched to a gene. The CDR3 protein is CASSVPGGADTQYF. DNA of the CDR3: TGTGCCAGCAGTGTCCCGGGAGGAGCAGATACGCAGTATTTT.

This clone was observed a handful of times. V gene TRBV25-1 combines with J gene TRBJ2-2; 10 bases are shared with TRBD1. J lost 7 bases, V lost 3 bases, and 5 bases had no gene match. The CDR3 contains 15 residues. Per germline, CDR1 MGHDK and CDR2 SYGVNS. CDR3: CASSDRDRGIGELFF. In nucleotides, the CDR3 is TGTGCCAGCAGTGACCGGGACAGGGGAATCGGGGAGCTGTTTTTT. Full variable domain (outside the CDR3, taken from reference TRBV25-1 and TRBJ2-2): EADIYQTPRYLVIGTGKKITLECSQTMGHDKMYWYQQDPGMELHLIHYSYGVNSTEKGDLSSESTVSRIRTEHFPLTLESARPSHTSQYLCASSDRDRGIGELFFGEGSRLTVL.

V gene TRBV29-1 combines with J gene TRBJ2-7, with 7 bases lining up with TRBD2. V was pared by 0 bases and J by 1 base, with 3 bases of the junction left unmatched. Germline CDR1 SQVTM, CDR2 ANQGSEA. The CDR3 runs 14 residues. CDR3 region: CSVEDWGGSYEQYF. The CDR3 region has the DNA TGCAGCGTTGAAGATTGGGGGGGTTCCTACGAGCAGTACTTC.

This sequence joins TRBV5-6 and TRBJ2-2; tentatively, D is TRBD1 (6 bases). Per the germline V gene, CDR1 is SGHDT and CDR2 is YYEEEE. Trimming cost V 2 bases and J 5 bases, with 13 bases left between them. CDR3 length: 15 residues. The CDR3 coding sequence is TGTGCCAGCAGCTTCCGGGACACCCGAACCGGGGAGCTGTTTTTT. Its protein product is CASSFRDTRTGELFF.

The J gene is TRBJ2-3, the V gene TRBV28; 7 positions match TRBD2. This CDR3 region has 18 residues. Germline CDR1 MDHEN, CDR2 SYDVKM. J was trimmed by 1 base and V by 2 bases; bases with no gene match: 12. Here the CDR3 DNA reads TGTGCCAGCAGTTTAATCGCGGGACTACGAGACGGCACAGATACGCAGTATTTT. This sequence encodes CASSLIAGLRDGTDTQYF.

This clone was picked up one time. The chain has TRBV27 and TRBJ2-1, with 12 bases matching TRBD2. This CDR3 is built from 15 residues. Germline assignment: CDR1 MNHEY and CDR2 SMNVEV (reference sequence). V was pared by 4 bases and J by 10 bases, with 8 bases of the junction left unmatched. CDR3 coding DNA: TGTGCCAGCAGTTCCACTAGCGGGGGGCGCCGGGAGCAGTTCTTC. As protein: CASSSTSGGRREQFF.

This chain joins TRBV4-3 and TRBJ2-7, with 7 nucleotides matching TRBD1. This CDR3 has 13 amino acids. Trimming removed 6 bases from V and 3 bases from J; junction bases left unmatched: 5. Germline loops: CDR1 LGHNA, CDR2 YSLEER. The CDR3 DNA is TGCGCCAGCAGTAAGGGGGCCGGCTACGAGCAGTACTTC. This encodes CASSKGAGYEQYF.

The chain joins TRBV6-5 to TRBJ2-7; D is perhaps TRBD1 (5 bases). The CDR3 has 16 amino acids. The germline gives CDR1 MNHEY, CDR2 SVGAGI. The V end was cut by 4 bases, the J end by 3 bases, with 19 bases between. The CDR3 here is CASSSHGDRQIYEQYF. As DNA, the CDR3 is TGTGCCAGCAGTTCGCACGGAGACAGACAGATCTACGAGCAGTACTTC.

This clone occurred once. V usage is TRBV2 and J usage is TRBJ2-1; D may be TRBD1 (5 bases). The CDR3 spans 16 residues. Germline loops: CDR1 SNHLY, CDR2 FYNNEI. V lost 2 bases and J 2 bases, leaving 13 bases between the germline ends. This CDR3 reads CASSESGQAPYNEQFF. CDR3 coding DNA: TGTGCCAGCAGTGAATCAGGGCAGGCCCCCTACAATGAGCAGTTCTTC.

In its sample, this clone was seen a few times. This chain links TRBV11-3 with TRBJ1-2; no definite D call. This CDR3 has 13 amino acids. V was shortened by 5 bases and J by 2 bases, with 9 bases between the two germline ends. The germline gives CDR1 SGHNT, CDR2 YENEEA. The CDR3 region is CASSPGGNYGYTF. CDR3 nucleotides: TGTGCCAGCAGCCCGGGAGGGAACTATGGCTACACCTTC.

Comments on this clone: Germline is not matched at one junction end, which may reflect a read error. The gene calls are TRBV5-4 and TRBJ2-5; a weak D match, TRBD1 (6 bases). Per germline, CDR1 SGHNT and CDR2 YYREEE (reference sequence). This CDR3 has 13 amino acids. The CDR3 loop is CASRLDLPGAQYF. CDR3 sequence (DNA): TGTGCCAGCAGATTGGACTTACCAGGGGCCCAGTACTTC.

Details on this clone: The junction shows a germline mismatch at one end, possibly a read error. The rearrangement uses TRBV19 and TRBJ2-3; 10 bases align to TRBD2. CDR1 and CDR2 from the germline V gene are LNHDA and SQIVND (reference sequence). CDR3 length: 12 residues. The CDR3 sequence: CASSIEERGGVF. CDR3 DNA sequence: TGTGCCAGTAGTATAGAAGAGCGGGGGGGGGTTTTT.

In the case of this clone: At the DNA level, this CDR3 is encoded by other sequences in the same sample as well. This chain uses TRBV7-3 with TRBJ2-7; D call uncertain. Germline V CDR1 and CDR2: SGHTA, FQGTGA. V gave up 1 base and J gave up 6 bases, with 13 bases separating them. The length of the CDR3 is 14 residues. DNA of the CDR3: TGTGCCAGCAGCTTAAGCTCTCTCTCGGGCGAGCAGTACTTC. Its translation: CASSLSSLSGEQYF.

This rearrangement joins TRBV6-1 to TRBJ1-1, with TRBD1 matching 8 bases. Germline V gene sequence: CDR1 MNHNS, CDR2 SASEGT. The V gene end was trimmed by 6 bases and the J gene end by 5 bases; junction bases not matched to a gene: 5. The CDR3 spans 13 residues. DNA of the CDR3: TGTGCCAGCAGGGTACAGGGGGGGACTGAAGCTTTCTTT. It is translated as CASRVQGGTEAFF.

This sequence joins TRBV19 and TRBJ2-1; 11 bases map to TRBD2. The trim removed 9 bases at V and 4 bases at J, leaving 5 bases unmatched. The CDR3 totals 14 residues. Germline V gene data show CDR1 as LNHDA and CDR2 as SQIVND (reference sequence). Here the CDR3 DNA reads TGTGCCAGCGCCGGGACTAGCGGTTACAATGAGCAGTTCTTC. It specifies CASAGTSGYNEQFF. The complete variable domain, with remaining parts taken from reference TRBV19 and TRBJ2-1, reads DGGITQSPKYLFRKEGQNVTLSCEQNLNHDAMYWYRQDPGQGLRLIYYSQIVNDFQKGDIAEGYSVSREKKESFPLTVTSAQKNPTAFYLCASAGTSGYNEQFFGPGTRLTVL.

This chain uses TRBV5-4 with TRBJ2-7; 8 bases are a match to TRBD2. The germline gives CDR1 SGHNT, CDR2 YYREEE (reference sequence). V lost 0 bases and J lost 3; bases outside the gene matches: 5. This CDR3 has 15 residues. CDR3 in DNA: TGTGCCAGCAGCTTGGCAGCGGGGGTCCTCTACGAGCAGTACTTC. Its translation is CASSLAAGVLYEQYF.

V usage is TRBV19 and J usage is TRBJ2-5; 11 bases fit TRBD2. The germline V gene encodes CDR1 LNHDA and CDR2 SQIVND (reference sequence). The CDR3 spans 15 residues. V lost 5 bases to trimming and J lost 5 bases; unmatched junction nucleotides: 7. The CDR3 DNA follows: TGTGCCAGTAGTTCGGGACTAGCGGCCGGGGAGACCCAGTACTTC. This encodes CASSSGLAAGETQYF.